The 30 T cell receptor beta chains given below trace back to one sample, sequenced in a study of blood T cell repertoires in COVID-19. Clones were read by immunoSEQ multiplex PCR, and TCRdb kept only the in-frame ones, dropping some. The sample has about 50,000 clones; over 80% are singletons. Sequences were obtained from peripheral blood. The receptors stem from a woman older than 75 with COVID-19, enrolled during active disease.

CDR3 residues: CASSSIHSYEQYF. The CDR3 region has the DNA TGTGCCAGCAGTAGCATTCACTCCTACGAGCAGTACTTC. This sequence joins TRBV7-8 and TRBJ2-7; D gene unclear. The CDR3 has 13 residues. CDR1 SGHVS and CDR2 FQNEAQ come from the germline V gene. The germline V and J ends were trimmed by 6 bases and 0 bases, with 9 bases remaining between them.

The chain recombines TRBV5-6 with TRBJ1-4; a possible D gene is TRBD1 (5 bases). Germline values: CDR1 SGHDT, CDR2 YYEEEE. This CDR3 is 15 amino acids long. V was trimmed by 2 bases and J by 0 bases, leaving 8 bases between them. The CDR3 protein is CASSFRDSTNEKLFF. Here the CDR3 DNA reads TGTGCCAGCAGCTTTCGGGACTCAACTAATGAAAAACTGTTTTTT.

The CDR3 nucleotides are TGTGCCAGCAGCCCAGGTGGGCCTGTCAATTCACCCCTCCACTTT. It is translated as CASSPGGPVNSPLHF. This chain joins TRBV9 and TRBJ1-6, with D unclear. CDR3 length equals 15 residues. The germline V and J ends were trimmed by 4 bases and 7 bases, with 15 bases remaining between them. The germline V gene encodes CDR1 SGDLS and CDR2 YYNGEE.

The chain carries TRBV5-6 and TRBJ2-7; 7 bases are a match to TRBD1. Unmatched junction bases numbered 11, after V lost 4 bases and J lost 4 bases. The CDR3 is made up of 15 amino acids. Looked up from germline, CDR1 is SGHDT and CDR2 is YYEEEE. This chain's CDR3 is CASSLFSTGKYEQYF. The CDR3, as DNA: TGTGCCAGCAGCCTCTTCTCGACAGGGAAATACGAGCAGTACTTC.

This chain uses TRBV6-5 with TRBJ1-2; tentatively, D is TRBD1 (6 bases). V lost 2 bases and J 4 bases, leaving 14 bases between the germline ends. CDR3 size: 15 residues. Germline V CDR1 and CDR2: MNHEY, SVGAGI. CDR3 DNA sequence: TGTGCCAGCAGTTACGAGGCGGGGGCCGGCTATGGCTACACCTTC. Its translation is CASSYEAGAGYGYTF.

The CDR3 loop reads CASSTGTTKQFF. The CDR3 DNA reads as TGTGCCAGCAGTACCGGGACTACAAAGCAGTTCTTC. The V call is TRBV2, the J call TRBJ2-1; 7 bases map to TRBD2. The CDR3 is 12 residues long. J was trimmed by 11 bases and V by 5 bases; bases with no gene match: 6. From germline, CDR1 is SNHLY and CDR2 FYNNEI.

The chain couples TRBV7-8 to TRBJ2-1; the match to TRBD1 covers 10 bases. The V and J ends lost 6 bases and 1 base, in that order; junction bases with no gene match: 6. The CDR3 has 16 amino acids. Per the germline V gene, CDR1 is SGHVS and CDR2 is FQNEAQ. The CDR3 DNA sequence: TGTGCCAGCAGAGACGACAGGGGGCCTTCCTACAATGAGCAGTTCTTC. As protein: CASRDDRGPSYNEQFF.

The J gene is TRBJ1-2, the V gene TRBV20-1; D is uncertain. Trimming pared 1 base from V and 5 bases from J, leaving 5 bases between. Germline values: CDR1 DFQATT, CDR2 SNEGSKA (reference sequence). This CDR3 has 11 residues. The CDR3 is CSARAGYGYTF. Written as DNA, the CDR3 is TGCAGTGCTAGAGCCGGTTATGGCTACACCTTC.

This chain connects TRBV6-1 to TRBJ1-2; 9 bases align to TRBD1. The CDR3 contains 15 residues. The ends lost 2 bases at V and 5 bases at J; junction bases unmatched: 6. Germline lookup yields CDR1 MNHNS and CDR2 SASEGT. The CDR3 DNA sequence: TGTGCCAGCAGTGAAAGGGGGACAGGGAATTATGGCTACACCTTC. Protein product: CASSERGTGNYGYTF.

About this clone: This CDR3 is missing its conserved last phenylalanine or tryptophan, likely due to a read error. The limits of the CDR3 on the DNA are not certain, so only TCRdb's listed CDR3 is given. The chain uses TRBV20-1 and TRBJ1-2; TRBD1 is the table's D call and was not checked against the DNA. Ends included, the CDR3 has 13 residues. Per germline, CDR1 DFQATT and CDR2 SNEGSKA (reference sequence). This CDR3 reads CSASSVGASRTEI.

V gene TRBV4-1 combines with J gene TRBJ1-2, with TRBD1 as a possible D gene (5 bases). From germline, CDR1 is MGHRA and CDR2 YSYEKL. The CDR3 totals 12 residues. The germline V and J ends were trimmed by 10 bases and 4 bases, with 13 bases remaining between them. This CDR3 is CATGGGLYGYTF. CDR3 DNA sequence: TGCGCCACCGGGGGGGGTCTCTATGGCTACACCTTC.

The chain is built from TRBV5-4 and TRBJ2-5; D may be TRBD1 (6 bases). V was trimmed by 5 bases and J by 5 bases, leaving 16 bases between them. The CDR3 is made up of 14 amino acids. The germline V gene encodes CDR1 SGHNT and CDR2 YYREEE (reference sequence). The CDR3: CASRGQRDTETQYF. The CDR3 coding sequence is TGTGCCAGCAGAGGACAGCGCGATACGGAGACCCAGTACTTC.

The rearrangement links TRBV27 to TRBJ1-1, with a weak D call TRBD1 (5 bases). There are 14 residues in the CDR3. Germline lookup yields CDR1 MNHEY and CDR2 SMNVEV (reference sequence). Trimming shortened V by 1 base and J by 4 bases, and 10 bases separated the two germline ends. CDR3 DNA: TGTGCCAGCAGTTTATGGGGCCAGAGCACTGAAGCTTTCTTT. This sequence encodes CASSLWGQSTEAFF.

The CDR3 here is CATRGQGATGELFF. The DNA of the CDR3 is TGTGCCACCAGGGGACAGGGCGCCACCGGGGAGCTGTTTTTT. The chain has TRBV24-1 and TRBJ2-2; TRBD1 matches 9 bases. This CDR3 spans 14 amino acids. Trimming cost V 7 bases and J 4 bases; bases outside gene matches: 3. Looked up from germline, CDR1 is KGHDR and CDR2 is SFDVKD.

This rearrangement joins TRBV2 to TRBJ2-1; 14 positions match TRBD2. V shed 4 bases and J 6 bases; nucleotides not matched to a gene: 2. Germline values: CDR1 SNHLY, CDR2 FYNNEI. This CDR3 comprises 15 residues. The CDR3 sequence: CASSGGLAGVNEQFF. In DNA, the CDR3 is TGTGCCAGCAGTGGGGGACTAGCGGGAGTCAATGAGCAGTTCTTC.

This rearrangement joins TRBV27 to TRBJ2-6; D is possibly TRBD1 (6 bases). The V gene lost 5 bases and the J gene lost 4 bases, with 15 bases spanning the gap. This CDR3 region has 16 residues. CDR1 and CDR2 from the germline V gene are MNHEY and SMNVEV (reference sequence). The CDR3 protein is CASSAPRGPGANVLTF. The CDR3 coding sequence is TGTGCCAGCAGTGCCCCCAGGGGACCCGGGGCCAACGTCCTGACTTTC.

The chain is built from TRBV6-6 and TRBJ2-7; TRBD2 aligns across 7 bases. The CDR3 is 15 amino acids. J was trimmed by 2 bases and V by 5 bases; bases with no gene match: 9. Germline V gene data show CDR1 as MNHNY and CDR2 as SVGAGI (reference sequence). The CDR3 spells CASSAEGLPPYEQYF. As DNA, the CDR3 is TGTGCCAGCAGTGCAGAGGGACTACCCCCCTACGAGCAGTACTTC.

The table lists this clone with a few counts. The CDR3, as DNA: TGTGCCAGCAGCCTGACAGAAGTAACTGAAGCTTTCTTT. This codes for CASSLTEVTEAFF. The chain employs TRBV13 and TRBJ1-1, with D possibly TRBD1 on 5 matching bases. The V end lost 5 bases, the J end lost 5 bases, and 12 bases lay between the germline ends. Germline CDR1 is PRHDT and CDR2 is FYEKMQ (reference sequence). There are 13 residues in the CDR3.

This rearrangement joins TRBV2 to TRBJ2-2; 9 bases are shared with TRBD2. This CDR3 region has 16 residues. Germline V gene data show CDR1 as SNHLY and CDR2 as FYNNEI. The trim removed 4 bases at V and 4 bases at J, leaving 7 bases unmatched. The CDR3 sequence is CASSVPAGGPTGELFF. The CDR3, as DNA: TGTGCCAGCAGTGTCCCAGCGGGGGGTCCCACCGGGGAGCTGTTTTTT.

The table lists this clone with a count of one. The gene calls are TRBV5-1 and TRBJ1-2, with 9 bases that match TRBD1. This CDR3 contains 14 residues. Germline CDR1 reads SGHRS; CDR2 reads YFSETQ. J lost 2 bases, V lost 2 bases, and 1 base had no gene match. The CDR3 DNA is TGCGCCAGCAGCTTTACAGGGGGCAACTATGGCTACACCTTC. Translation gives CASSFTGGNYGYTF.

CDR3 in DNA: TGTGCCAGCAGCACGAGAGAGACCCAGTACTTC. Encoded protein: CASSTRETQYF. The V and J genes are TRBV28 and TRBJ2-5; D unclear. The CDR3 totals 11 residues. CDR1 is MDHEN, CDR2 SYDVKM, per germline. Trimming cost V 6 bases and J 4 bases, with 6 bases left between them. Using reference TRBV28 and TRBJ2-5 for the parts outside the CDR3, the full variable domain is DVKVTQSSRYLVKRTGEKVFLECVQDMDHENMFWYRQDPGLGLRLIYFSYDVKMKEKGDIPEGYSVSREKKERFSLILESASTNQTSMYLCASSTRETQYFGPGTRLLVL.

The chain recombines TRBV14 with TRBJ1-5; 7 bases are shared with TRBD1. CDR1 and CDR2 from the germline V gene are SGHDN and FVKESK. Trimming removed 4 bases from V and 4 bases from J; junction bases left unmatched: 4. CDR3 length: 14 amino acids. CDR3 DNA sequence: TGTGCCAGCAGCCCCTGGACAGGTAATCAGCCCCAGCATTTT. Translating gives CASSPWTGNQPQHF.

The rearrangement joins TRBV2 to TRBJ2-3, with 7 bases fitting TRBD1. The CDR3 has 13 amino acids. Germline V CDR1 and CDR2: SNHLY, FYNNEI. Trimming took 6 bases from V and 3 from J; bases not matched to a gene: 3. CDR3 protein: CASRGQYTDTQYF. For the CDR3, the DNA is TGTGCCAGCAGGGGACAGTATACAGATACGCAGTATTTT.

The chain recombines TRBV7-2 with TRBJ2-7; the match to TRBD1 covers 7 bases. CDR3 length equals 14 residues. V shed 5 bases, J shed 5 bases, and the junction held 9 bases outside the gene matches. Germline-derived CDR1 and CDR2 are SGHTA and FQGNSA. The CDR3 bases are TGTGCCAGCAGCCTCGACAGGGCATCTCACGAGCAGTACTTC. It specifies CASSLDRASHEQYF.

The chain recombines TRBV7-9 with TRBJ1-3; a possible D gene is TRBD1 (6 bases). V shed 3 bases and J shed 3 bases, with 12 bases lying between them. Per the germline V gene, CDR1 is SEHNR and CDR2 is FQNEAQ (reference sequence). The CDR3 contains 15 residues. CDR3 DNA sequence: TGTGCCAGCAGCTTCCTTGGACAGATTGGAAACACCATATATTTT. Translation: CASSFLGQIGNTIYF.

The rearrangement links TRBV6-2 or TRBV6-3 to TRBJ2-3; no clear D gene. Trimming took 2 bases from V and 1 from J, leaving 13 bases between them. Per germline, CDR1 MNHEY and CDR2 SVGEGT. The CDR3 totals 16 residues. CDR3 DNA sequence: TGTGCCAGCAGTTACCCAGGTATTCACGGCACAGATACGCAGTATTTT. It encodes CASSYPGIHGTDTQYF.

The chain couples TRBV6-5 to TRBJ1-1; tentatively, D is TRBD1 (6 bases). Germline loops: CDR1 MNHEY, CDR2 SVGAGI. V was trimmed by 4 bases and J by 0 bases, leaving 12 bases between them. The CDR3 covers 15 residues. The CDR3 DNA follows: TGTGCCAGCAGTTTACAGGGTCCCGTGAACACTGAAGCTTTCTTT. Residues: CASSLQGPVNTEAFF.

There are a few counts of this clone. V gene TRBV12-3 or TRBV12-4 combines with J gene TRBJ1-2, with D tentatively TRBD1 (6 bases). CDR3 length: 13 amino acids. The V gene lost 5 bases and the J gene lost 4 bases, with 11 bases spanning the gap. DNA of the CDR3: TGTGCCAGCAGTGCCGGGACACCCTATGGCTACACCTTC. This sequence encodes CASSAGTPYGYTF.

The J gene is TRBJ1-6, the V gene TRBV3-1 (or the pseudogene TRBV3-2); D not resolved. The CDR3 runs to 14 residues. Trimming removed 4 bases at V and 5 bases at J, with 9 bases between. The germline V gene has CDR1 LGHDT and CDR2 YNNKEL (reference sequence). In nucleotides, the CDR3 is TGTGCCAGCAGCCCGCAGGTCGATAATTCACCCCTCCACTTT. It is translated as CASSPQVDNSPLHF.

The V and J genes are TRBV28 and TRBJ1-6; D uncertain. The CDR3 length is 14 residues. Germline V CDR1 and CDR2: MDHEN, SYDVKM. V shed 4 bases and J shed 7 bases, with 11 bases lying between them. The CDR3 coding sequence is TGTGCCAGCAGTTCCCCGGGTTTGAATTCACCCCTCCACTTT. Its protein is CASSSPGLNSPLHF. Together with reference TRBV28 and TRBJ1-6, the CDR3 gives the full variable domain: DVKVTQSSRYLVKRTGEKVFLECVQDMDHENMFWYRQDPGLGLRLIYFSYDVKMKEKGDIPEGYSVSREKKERFSLILESASTNQTSMYLCASSSPGLNSPLHFGNGTRLTVT.